This T cell receptor beta chain was identified in a study of cytotoxic CD8 clonotypes in ibrutinib-treated CLL. CDR3 length: 12 amino acids. Per germline, CDR1 MNHNS and CDR2 SASEGT. After removal of 6 bases from V and 11 bases from J, the junction contained 7 bases not matched to a gene. This clone came up a few times. This table comes from immunoSEQ multiplex PCR, and its TCRdb copy is limited to in-frame clones, with some not included. The table lists almost 45,000 clones, approximately 70% of them singletons. Approximately 2.2 micrograms of genomic DNA from cryopreserved PBMCs went into TCR beta libraries.

V is TRBV6-1 and J is TRBJ2-1; 7 positions agree with TRBD2. This clonotype was sampled from a human donor with chronic lymphocytic leukemia. This specimen consisted of PBMCs, obtained after 12 months of ibrutinib treatment. The CDR3 DNA reads TGTGCCAGCAGGGCCGGGACTACGCAGCAGTTCTTC. Translated, it gives CASRAGTTQQFF.